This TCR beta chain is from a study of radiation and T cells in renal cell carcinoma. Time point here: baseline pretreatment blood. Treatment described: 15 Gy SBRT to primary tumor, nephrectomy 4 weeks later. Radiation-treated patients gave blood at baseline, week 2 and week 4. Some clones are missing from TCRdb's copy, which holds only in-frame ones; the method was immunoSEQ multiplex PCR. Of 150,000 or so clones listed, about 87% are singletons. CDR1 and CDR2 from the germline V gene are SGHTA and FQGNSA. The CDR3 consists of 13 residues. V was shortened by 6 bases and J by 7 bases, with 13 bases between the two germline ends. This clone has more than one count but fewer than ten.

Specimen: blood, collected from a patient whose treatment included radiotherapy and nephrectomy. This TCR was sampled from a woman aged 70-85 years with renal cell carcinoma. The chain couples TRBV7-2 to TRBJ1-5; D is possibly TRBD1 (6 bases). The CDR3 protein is CASREAGGQPQHF. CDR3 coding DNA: TGTGCCAGCAGGGAGGCGGGGGGCCAGCCCCAGCATTTT.